Listed below are T cell receptor beta chains from one sample, sequenced in a study of T cell responses to AZD1222 COVID-19 vaccine. Sequenced by immunoSEQ multiplex PCR; TCRdb stores in-frame clones only, minus some. The sample records 70,000 to 80,000 clones, 75% to 90% being singletons. Sequenced material: peripheral blood, taken on day 0 of AZD1222 vaccination. The receptors come from an adult in good health. The CDR3 runs from the conserved cysteine through the conserved F or W. The D gene is left open where the match is weak. Clone sizes are given selectively: once, few, many, or a class where the clone is expanded.

v_call	d_call	clone_size	j_call	cdr3_aa	cdr3_nt
TRBV19	NA	NA	TRBJ1-6	CASGFLRGTNSPLHF	TGTGCCAGTGGATTCCTAAGGGGGACGAATTCACCCCTCCACTTT
TRBV28	NA	NA	TRBJ1-2	CASSLGDMTEGF	TGTGCCAGCAGCCTTGGGGACATGACAGAGGGCTTC
TRBV5-4	TRBD2	NA	TRBJ2-1	CASSFGASGSYEQFF	TGTGCCAGCAGCTTTGGGGCTAGCGGGAGTTATGAGCAGTTCTTC
TRBV9	NA	NA	TRBJ1-5	CASSASADNQPQHF	TGTGCCAGCAGCGCCTCGGCCGACAATCAGCCCCAGCATTTT
TRBV28	NA	NA	TRBJ1-5	CASQTLVLRDFDRISNQPQHF	TGTGCCAGCCAAACGTTGGTCTTACGGGACTTCGACCGGATTAGCAATCAGCCCCAGCATTTT
TRBV28	NA	NA	TRBJ2-2	CASSLGWGSGQVELFF	TGTGCCAGCAGTTTGGGCTGGGGCAGTGGACAAGTGGAGCTGTTTTTT
TRBV28	NA	NA	TRBJ1-5	CASSNSGFGPQHF	TGTGCCAGCAGTAACTCAGGGTTCGGTCCCCAGCATTTT
TRBV4-1	NA	NA	TRBJ1-5	CASSLSYTRSFDQPQHF	TGCGCCAGCAGCCTCTCCTACACGAGATCTTTCGATCAGCCCCAGCATTTT
TRBV9	NA	NA	TRBJ2-3	CASSVDSTDTQYF	TGTGCCAGCAGCGTAGACAGCACAGATACGCAGTATTTT
TRBV27	NA	NA	TRBJ2-3	CASSLSAGTDTQYF	TGTGCCAGCAGTTTATCAGCCGGCACAGATACGCAGTATTTT
TRBV7-3	TRBD2	once	TRBJ2-7	CASSPTSGSYEQYF	TGTGCCAGCAGCCCAACTAGCGGCTCCTACGAGCAGTACTTC
TRBV18	TRBD1	NA	TRBJ1-1	CASSPRTGSTTEAFF	TGTGCCAGCTCACCAAGGACAGGATCGACCACTGAAGCTTTCTTT
TRBV2	NA	NA	TRBJ1-4	CASIGRGYEKLFF	TGTGCCAGCATTGGCAGGGGTTATGAAAAACTGTTTTTT
TRBV10-3	NA	NA	TRBJ2-5	CAISDVGGETQYF	TGTGCCATCAGTGATGTTGGGGGGGAGACCCAGTACTTC
TRBV20-1	NA	NA	TRBJ2-3	CSAPPADTQYF	TGCAGTGCCCCCCCGGCAGATACGCAGTATTTT
TRBV3-1/TRBV3-2	NA	NA	TRBJ2-1	CASSQGVLIGGEQFF	TGTGCCAGCAGCCAGGGCGTTCTAATAGGTGGGGAGCAGTTCTTC
TRBV28	TRBD1	NA	TRBJ1-5	CASRPRGTGFNQPQHF	TGTGCCAGCAGACCCCGCGGGACAGGTTTCAATCAGCCCCAGCATTTT
TRBV11-2	NA	once	TRBJ1-5	CASSFQQGQPQHF	TGTGCCAGCAGCTTTCAACAGGGTCAGCCCCAGCATTTT
TRBV9	TRBD1	NA	TRBJ1-1	CASSGPGQGHTEAFF	TGTGCCAGCAGCGGTCCTGGACAGGGGCACACTGAAGCTTTCTTT
TRBV6-1	NA	few	TRBJ2-1	CASSEYASSYNEQFF	TGTGCCAGCAGTGAATATGCGAGCTCCTACAATGAGCAGTTCTTC
TRBV11-3	TRBD2	NA	TRBJ2-7	CASSLGAGTSGYEQYF	TGTGCCAGCAGCTTAGGGGCCGGGACTAGCGGATACGAGCAGTACTTC
TRBV30	NA	NA	TRBJ2-7	CAWSPVRVYEQYF	TGTGCCTGGAGCCCCGTTAGGGTTTACGAGCAGTACTTC
TRBV20-1	NA	NA	TRBJ2-7	CSASPALEQYF	TGCAGTGCTAGTCCGGCACTGGAGCAGTACTTC
TRBV7-9	TRBD1	NA	TRBJ1-2	CASSTGTVAYGYTF	TGTGCCAGCAGCACAGGGACAGTAGCCTATGGCTACACCTTC
TRBV25-1	NA	NA	TRBJ1-5	CASSVTGQPQHF	TGTGCCAGCAGTGTGACAGGTCAGCCCCAGCATTTT
TRBV5-8	TRBD1	NA	TRBJ1-1	CASSLETGGANTEAFF	TGTGCCAGCAGCTTGGAGACAGGGGGTGCGAACACTGAAGCTTTCTTT
TRBV3-1/TRBV3-2	NA	NA	TRBJ2-7	CASSRDRTYEQYF	TGTGCCAGCAGCCGAGATAGGACCTACGAGCAGTACTTC
TRBV3-1/TRBV3-2	TRBD1	NA	TRBJ2-2	CASRLSDRGNTGELFF	TGTGCCAGCAGATTATCTGACAGGGGGAACACCGGGGAGCTGTTTTTT
TRBV7-9	NA	NA	TRBJ2-1	CASSLGGRDEQFF	TGTGCCAGCAGCTTAGGAGGTAGAGATGAGCAGTTCTTC
TRBV5-1	NA	NA	TRBJ1-2	CASSLARGDGYTF	TGCGCCAGCAGCTTGGCCAGGGGAGATGGCTACACCTTC
TRBV7-2	TRBD1	NA	TRBJ2-1	CASSLALDRAYNEQFF	TGTGCCAGCAGCTTAGCATTGGACAGGGCATACAATGAGCAGTTCTTC
TRBV6-2/TRBV6-3	NA	few	TRBJ2-6	CASSLGANVLTF	TGTGCCAGCAGCCTAGGGGCCAACGTCCTGACTTTC
TRBV19	NA	NA	TRBJ2-3	CASSHPLETDTQYF	TGTGCCAGTAGTCACCCATTAGAGACAGATACGCAGTATTTT
TRBV7-2	TRBD2	NA	TRBJ2-3	CASSLGTSGGADTQYF	TGTGCCAGCAGCTTAGGGACTAGCGGGGGGGCAGATACGCAGTATTTT
TRBV11-2	NA	few	TRBJ2-3	CASSLDRAGTDTQYF	TGTGCCAGCAGCTTAGACCGGGCGGGTACAGATACGCAGTATTTT
TRBV2	TRBD2	once	TRBJ2-1	CASREASGRGFYEQFF	TGTGCCAGCAGGGAAGCTAGCGGGAGGGGGTTCTATGAGCAGTTCTTC
TRBV3-1/TRBV3-2	NA	NA	TRBJ1-4	CASSQAGLGLEKLFF	TGTGCCAGCAGCCAGGCCGGTTTGGGGCTCGAAAAACTGTTTTTT
TRBV19	NA	once	TRBJ2-5	CASSMSPGAGETQYF	TGTGCCAGTAGTATGTCTCCGGGGGCAGGGGAGACCCAGTACTTC
TRBV9	NA	NA	TRBJ1-4	CASSTRGKNEKLFF	TGTGCCAGCAGCACCCGGGGGAAAAATGAAAAACTGTTTTTT
TRBV5-6	TRBD1	NA	TRBJ1-1	CASSFGTGGTEAFF	TGTGCCAGCAGCTTCGGGACAGGGGGAACTGAAGCTTTCTTT
TRBV12-3/TRBV12-4	NA	NA	TRBJ1-1	CASRRTANTEAFF	TGTGCCAGCAGGCGGACAGCGAACACTGAAGCTTTCTTT
TRBV30	TRBD2	NA	TRBJ2-1	CAWSLAGDSYNEQFF	TGTGCCTGGAGTCTTGCGGGGGACTCCTACAATGAGCAGTTCTTC
TRBV2	TRBD1	NA	TRBJ1-6	CASSDLGRGNSPLHF	TGTGCCAGCAGTGATTTGGGCAGGGGGAATTCACCCCTCCACTTT